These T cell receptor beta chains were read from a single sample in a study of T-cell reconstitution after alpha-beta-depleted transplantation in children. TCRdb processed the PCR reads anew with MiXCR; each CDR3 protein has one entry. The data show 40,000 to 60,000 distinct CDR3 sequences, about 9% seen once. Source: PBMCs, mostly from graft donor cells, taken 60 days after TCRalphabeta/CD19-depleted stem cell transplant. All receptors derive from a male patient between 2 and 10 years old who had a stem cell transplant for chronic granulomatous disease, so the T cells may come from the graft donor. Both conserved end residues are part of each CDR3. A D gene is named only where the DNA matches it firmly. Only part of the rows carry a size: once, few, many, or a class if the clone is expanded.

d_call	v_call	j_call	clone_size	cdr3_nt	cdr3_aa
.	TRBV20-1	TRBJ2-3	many	TGCAGTGCTAGAGATCAGGGAGGCCGCACAGATACGCAGTATTTT	CSARDQGGRTDTQYF
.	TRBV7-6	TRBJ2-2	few	TGTGCCAGCAGCGCCCAGTGGACCGGGGAGCTGTTTTTT	CASSAQWTGELFF
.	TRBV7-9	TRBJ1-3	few	TGTGCCAGCAGCTTCAGGGTTGGAAACACCATATATTTT	CASSFRVGNTIYF
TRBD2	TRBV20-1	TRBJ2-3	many	TGCAGTGCTAGAGATCCGACAGGGAGTTACGGCGGGAGGGCCGGAACAGATACGCAGTATTTT	CSARDPTGSYGGRAGTDTQYF
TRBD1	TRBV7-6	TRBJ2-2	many	TGTGCCAGCAGCTTGGGACAGGGAGGCACCGGGGAGCTGTTTTTT	CASSLGQGGTGELFF
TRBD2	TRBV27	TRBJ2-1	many	TGTGCCAGCAGTACCAGGACTAGCGGGAGGGAAGAGCAGTTCTTC	CASSTRTSGREEQFF
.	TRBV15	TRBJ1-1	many	TGTGCCACCAGCAGAGATGTATCCAGGGTGGTTACTGAAGCTTTCTTT	CATSRDVSRVVTEAFF
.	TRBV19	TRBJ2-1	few	TGTGCCAGTAGTATAGGGTACGACAATGAGCAGTTCTTC	CASSIGYDNEQFF
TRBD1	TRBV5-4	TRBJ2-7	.	TGTGCCAGCAGCTTGGTGGGACAGGGGGCTGTCTACGAGCAGTACTTC	CASSLVGQGAVYEQYF
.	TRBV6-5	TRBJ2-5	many	TGTGCCAGCAGCCGACTCGAGACCCAGTACTTC	CASSRLETQYF
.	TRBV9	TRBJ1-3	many	TGTGCCAGCAGCGTAATGACTCACGGAAACACCATATATTTT	CASSVMTHGNTIYF
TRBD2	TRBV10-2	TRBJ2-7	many	TGCGCCAGCAGACGTCTAACTAGCGGGAGCTACGAGCAGTACTTC	CASRRLTSGSYEQYF
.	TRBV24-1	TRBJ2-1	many	TGTGCCACCAGTGCGGGCGGAAAGGCTGAGCAGTTCTTC	CATSAGGKAEQFF
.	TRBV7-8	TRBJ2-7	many	TGTGCCAGCAGTTATACAGTAACTAGGGCGGGTGAGCAGTACTTC	CASSYTVTRAGEQYF
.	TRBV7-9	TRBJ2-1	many	TGTGCCAGCAGCCCCCAAGCCGCCCAATACAATGAGCAGTTCTTC	CASSPQAAQYNEQFF
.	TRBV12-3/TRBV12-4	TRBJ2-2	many	TGTGCCAGCAGTTTGCAGGGTTTCGGGGAGCTGTTTTTT	CASSLQGFGELFF
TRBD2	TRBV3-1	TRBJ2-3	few	TGTGCCAGCAGCCTTCGACTAGCCGCAGATACGCAGTATTTT	CASSLRLAADTQYF
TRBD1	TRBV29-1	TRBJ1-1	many	TGCAGCGTTGAAGGCCAGGGGGCCGCTGAAGCTTTCTTT	CSVEGQGAAEAFF
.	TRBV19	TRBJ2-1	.	TGTGCCAGTAGTCTCCCAGCGGGTGCCAATGAGCAGTTCTTC	CASSLPAGANEQFF
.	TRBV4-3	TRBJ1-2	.	TGCGCCAGCAGCTTGGATGACGGTAACTATGGCTACACCTTC	CASSLDDGNYGYTF
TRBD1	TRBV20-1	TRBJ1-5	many	TGCAGTGCTAGACAGGGGGTAAATCAGCCCCAGCATTTT	CSARQGVNQPQHF
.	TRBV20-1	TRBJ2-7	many	TGCAGTGCTTATGACACTTCCTACGAGCAGTACTTC	CSAYDTSYEQYF
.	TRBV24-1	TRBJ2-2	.	TGTGCCACCAGTGCTCCGACAGGCGCGAACACCGGGGAGCTGTTTTTT	CATSAPTGANTGELFF
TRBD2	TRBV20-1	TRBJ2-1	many	TGCAGTGCCCCCAGCGGGAGAGGCTACAATGAGCAGTTCTTC	CSAPSGRGYNEQFF
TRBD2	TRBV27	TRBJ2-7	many	TGTGCCAGCAGTTTCGCGGGGGAGGGGACCTACGAGCAGTACTTC	CASSFAGEGTYEQYF
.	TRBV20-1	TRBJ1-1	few	TGCAGTGCTAGAAACACTGAAGCTTTCTTT	CSARNTEAFF
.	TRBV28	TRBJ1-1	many	TGTGCCAGCAGTCTCCGAGGGAGGGCTAACACTGAAGCTTTCTTT	CASSLRGRANTEAFF
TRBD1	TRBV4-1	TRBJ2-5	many	TGCGCCAGCAGCCAAAACCCAGACAGGGACCCTTGGGACTTC	CASSQNPDRDPWDF
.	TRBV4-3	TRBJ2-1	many	TGCGCCAGCAGCCAAGGGCGGTCATCCTACAATGAGCAGTTCTTC	CASSQGRSSYNEQFF
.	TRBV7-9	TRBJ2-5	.	TGTGCCAGCAGCTATCTACCCTGGGGGGATTTGGAGACCCAGTACTTC	CASSYLPWGDLETQYF
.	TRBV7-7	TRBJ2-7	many	TGTGCCAGCAGCTTACTTTTTCGGACACCTCTCCTTCTTAGCTCCTACGAGCAGTACTTC	CASSLLFRTPLLLSSYEQYF
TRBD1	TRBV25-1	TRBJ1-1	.	TGTGCCAGCAGCAACAGGGGAGGGACTGAAGCTTTCTTT	CASSNRGGTEAFF
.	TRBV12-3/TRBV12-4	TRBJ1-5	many	TGTGCCAGCAGTTTAGGAAGGAGGGGGGGCAATCAGCCCCAGCATTTT	CASSLGRRGGNQPQHF
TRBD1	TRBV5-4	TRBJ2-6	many	TGTGCCAGCAGCAAGACAGGGTATGGGGCCAACGTCCTGACTTTC	CASSKTGYGANVLTF
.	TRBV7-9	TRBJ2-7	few	TGTGCCAGCACCAAAACGGAGGGGGGATTAACCTACGAGCAGTACTTC	CASTKTEGGLTYEQYF
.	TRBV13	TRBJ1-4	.	TGTGCCAGCAGCTTAGTATCCAGGTTTGGTGAAAAACTGTTTTTT	CASSLVSRFGEKLFF
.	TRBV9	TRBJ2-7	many	TGTGCCAGCAGCGTAGAAGGGTGGGGCAACGAGCAGTACTTC	CASSVEGWGNEQYF
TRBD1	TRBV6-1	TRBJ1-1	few	TGTGCCAGCAGAAGACAGGGGGCGCACACTGAAGCTTTCTTT	CASRRQGAHTEAFF
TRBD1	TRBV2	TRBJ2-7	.	TGTGCCAGCAGTCGGACAGGGGGCCCCTTCGAGCAGTACTTC	CASSRTGGPFEQYF
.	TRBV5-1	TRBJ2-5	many	TGCGCCAGCAGCGCTACTGGGGAGACCCAGTACTTC	CASSATGETQYF
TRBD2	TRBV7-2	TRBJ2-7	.	TGTGCCAGCAGCTTAATCCCTAGCGGGGGACTGAACGAGCAGTACTTC	CASSLIPSGGLNEQYF
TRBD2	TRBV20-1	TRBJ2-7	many	TGCAGTGCTAGAGATGAGGTAGCGGGAGACTACGAGCAGTACTTC	CSARDEVAGDYEQYF
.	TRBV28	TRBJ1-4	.	TGTGCCAGCAGTTCCCTACGGGGGGCAACTAATGAAAAACTGTTTTTT	CASSSLRGATNEKLFF
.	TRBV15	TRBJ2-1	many	TGTGCCACCAGCAGAGATCTATTAGGGCATGGCAATGAGCAGTTCTTC	CATSRDLLGHGNEQFF
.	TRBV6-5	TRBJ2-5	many	TGTGCCAGCAGTTTACCAGGGTTAGAGACCCAGTACTTC	CASSLPGLETQYF
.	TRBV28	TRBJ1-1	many	TGTGCCAGCAGTCGAACATGGACGAGGGAGAACACTGAAGCTTTCTTT	CASSRTWTRENTEAFF
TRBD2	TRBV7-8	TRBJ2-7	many	TGTGCCAGCAGCCAGGGACTAGCGGGAGGGCCAGGGTACGAGCAGTACTTC	CASSQGLAGGPGYEQYF
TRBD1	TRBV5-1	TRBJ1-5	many	TGCGCCAGCAGCTTACAGGGGCCCAATCAGCCCCAGCATTTT	CASSLQGPNQPQHF
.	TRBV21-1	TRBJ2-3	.	TGTGCCAGCAGCAAAGGCCCCATTCGGGGGTGGGGCACAGATACGCAGTATTTT	CASSKGPIRGWGTDTQYF
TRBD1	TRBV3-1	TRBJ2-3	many	TGTGCCAGCAGCCAAACTATAACCGGGACAGCAGATACGCAGTATTTT	CASSQTITGTADTQYF